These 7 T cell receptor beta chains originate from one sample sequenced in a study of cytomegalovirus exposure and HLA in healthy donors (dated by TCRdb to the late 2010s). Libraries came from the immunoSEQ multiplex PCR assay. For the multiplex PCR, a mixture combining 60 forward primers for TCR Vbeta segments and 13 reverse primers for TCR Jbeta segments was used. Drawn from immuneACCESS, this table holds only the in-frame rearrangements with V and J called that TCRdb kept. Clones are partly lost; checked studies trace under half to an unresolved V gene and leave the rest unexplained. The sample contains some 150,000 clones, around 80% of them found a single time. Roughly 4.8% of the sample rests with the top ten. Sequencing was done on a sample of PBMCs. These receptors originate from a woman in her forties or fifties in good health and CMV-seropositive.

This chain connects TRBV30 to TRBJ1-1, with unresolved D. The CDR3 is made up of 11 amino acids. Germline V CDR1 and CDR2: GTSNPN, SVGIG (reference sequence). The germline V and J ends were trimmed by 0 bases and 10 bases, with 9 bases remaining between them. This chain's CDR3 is CAWSVLSGAFF. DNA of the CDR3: TGTGCCTGGAGTGTACTTTCGGGAGCTTTCTTT.

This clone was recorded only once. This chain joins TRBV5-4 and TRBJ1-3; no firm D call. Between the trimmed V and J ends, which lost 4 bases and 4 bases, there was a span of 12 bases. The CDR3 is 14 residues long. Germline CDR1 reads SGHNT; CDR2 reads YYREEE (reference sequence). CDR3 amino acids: CASSPEGGGNTIYF. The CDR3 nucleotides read TGTGCCAGCAGCCCCGAAGGCGGCGGAAACACCATATATTTT. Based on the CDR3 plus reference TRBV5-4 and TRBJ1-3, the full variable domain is ETGVTQSPTHLIKTRGQQVTLRCSSQSGHNTVSWYQQALGQGPQFIFQYYREEENGRGNFPPRFSGLQFPNYSSELNVNALELDDSALYLCASSPEGGGNTIYFGEGSWLTVV.

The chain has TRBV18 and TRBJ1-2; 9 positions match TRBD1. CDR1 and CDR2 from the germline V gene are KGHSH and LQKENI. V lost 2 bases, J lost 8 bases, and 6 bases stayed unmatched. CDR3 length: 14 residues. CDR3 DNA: TGTGCCAGCTCACCAGGGACAGGGCCCCGGGGCTACACCTTC. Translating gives CASSPGTGPRGYTF.

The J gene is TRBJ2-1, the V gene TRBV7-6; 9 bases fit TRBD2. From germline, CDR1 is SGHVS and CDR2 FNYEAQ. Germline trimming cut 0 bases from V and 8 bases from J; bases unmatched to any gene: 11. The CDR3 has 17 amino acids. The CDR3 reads CASSLAWLAGSPHEQFF. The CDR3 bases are TGTGCCAGCAGCTTAGCGTGGCTAGCGGGGAGTCCCCATGAGCAGTTCTTC. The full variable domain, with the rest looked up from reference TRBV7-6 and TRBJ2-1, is GAGVSQSPRYKVTKRGQDVALRCDPISGHVSLYWYRQALGQGPEFLTYFNYEAQQDKSGLPNDRFSAERPEGSISTLTIQRTEQRDSAMYRCASSLAWLAGSPHEQFFGPGTRLTVL.

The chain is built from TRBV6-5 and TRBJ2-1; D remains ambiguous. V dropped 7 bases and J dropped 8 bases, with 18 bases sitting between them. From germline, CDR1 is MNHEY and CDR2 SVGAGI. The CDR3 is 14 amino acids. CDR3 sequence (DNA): TGTGCCAGCACCCACGAAGAGAGTAGTCATGAGCAGTTCTTC. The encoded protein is CASTHEESSHEQFF.

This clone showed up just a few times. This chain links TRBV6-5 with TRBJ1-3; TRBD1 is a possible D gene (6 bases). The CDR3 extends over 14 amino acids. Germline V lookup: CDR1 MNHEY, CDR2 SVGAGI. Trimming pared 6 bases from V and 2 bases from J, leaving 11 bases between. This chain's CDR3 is CASRLRGTGNTIYF. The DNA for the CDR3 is TGTGCCAGCAGGCTGAGGGGGACTGGAAACACCATATATTTT.

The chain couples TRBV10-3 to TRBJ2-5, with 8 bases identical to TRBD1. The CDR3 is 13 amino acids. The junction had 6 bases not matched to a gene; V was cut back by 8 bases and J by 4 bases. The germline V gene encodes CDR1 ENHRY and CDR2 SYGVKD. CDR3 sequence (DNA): TGTGCCATCGGGACAGGAAAAGGAGAGACCCAGTACTTC. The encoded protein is CAIGTGKGETQYF.